A selection of T cell receptor beta chains follows, all from one sample in a study of blood T cell repertoires in COVID-19. Produced via immunoSEQ multiplex PCR; TCRdb's table is partial and in-frame only. The sample carries approximately 180,000 clones, 82% recorded once. Sequenced material: PBMCs or T cells enriched from blood (not recorded which). These receptors were taken from a woman aged 60 to 75 with acute COVID-19. The CDR3 runs from the conserved cysteine through the conserved F or W. A D gene is named only where the DNA matches it firmly. Clone size, where shown, is once, few, many, or a class for clones that have expanded.

D	J	length	size	V	DNA	CDR3
TRBD2	TRBJ2-3	14	NA	TRBV19	TGTGCCAGTAAGCGGGAGAACCTGGCAGATACGCAGTATTTT	CASKRENLADTQYF
NA	TRBJ2-1	13	NA	TRBV27	TGTGCCAGCGGGGGGAGCTCCTACAATGAGCAGTTCTTC	CASGGSSYNEQFF
TRBD2	TRBJ2-7	15	NA	TRBV10-2	TGCGCCAGCAGTGACGGGAGGGGTCGGATCGGAGAGCAGTACTTC	CASSDGRGRIGEQYF
TRBD2	TRBJ2-2	17	NA	TRBV7-8	TGTGCCAGCAGCTTAGCGCTCAGCGGGAGGCCCACCGGGGAGCTGTTTTTT	CASSLALSGRPTGELFF
NA	TRBJ1-1	15	NA	TRBV2	TGTGCCAGCAGTGAAGGAAGACAGCCGAACACTGAAGCTTTCTTT	CASSEGRQPNTEAFF
NA	TRBJ2-7	16	NA	TRBV7-6	TGTGCCAGCAGCTTCGGTCCCTACTCCTCCTCCTACGAGCAGTACTTC	CASSFGPYSSSYEQYF
NA	TRBJ2-2	13	NA	TRBV12-3/TRBV12-4	TGTGCCAGCAAGTCGGGGTGGAACGGGGAGCTGTTTTTT	CASKSGWNGELFF
NA	TRBJ1-2	12	NA	TRBV30	TGTGCCTGGAGTGTCCGGGGCTATGGCTACACCTTC	CAWSVRGYGYTF
TRBD1	TRBJ2-2	16	NA	TRBV10-1	TGCGCCAGCAGTACTGGACAGGCTATTTGGGCCGGGGAGCTGTTTTTT	CASSTGQAIWAGELFF
NA	TRBJ2-1	17	NA	TRBV4-1	TGCGCCAGCAGCCAAGATCGGCGGAAACGCTCCTACAATGAGCAGTTCTTC	CASSQDRRKRSYNEQFF
NA	TRBJ2-3	12	NA	TRBV6-5	TGTGCCAGCAGTTACGAGGCAGATACGCAGTATTTT	CASSYEADTQYF
TRBD1	TRBJ1-2	14	NA	TRBV27	TGTGCCAGCAGTGCCCTAGGACAGGCCTATGGCTACACCTTC	CASSALGQAYGYTF
TRBD2	TRBJ2-3	14	NA	TRBV2	TGTGCCGGCGGGGGGGAGGCCACCACAGATACGCAGTATTTT	CAGGGEATTDTQYF
NA	TRBJ1-5	13	NA	TRBV2	TGTGCCATTCAGGACAGAAGCAATCAGCCCCAGCATTTT	CAIQDRSNQPQHF
NA	TRBJ1-1	14	NA	TRBV11-2	TGTGCCAGCAGCCCTAACGAGGTGAACACTGAAGCTTTCTTT	CASSPNEVNTEAFF
TRBD1	TRBJ1-5	14	NA	TRBV19	TGTGCCAGTAGGAGACAGGGGATTAGTCAGCCCCAGCATTTT	CASRRQGISQPQHF
NA	TRBJ1-1	15	NA	TRBV4-3	TGCGCCAGCAGCCCCGGGACGGGGCAGGGGTGGTGGGCTTTCTTT	CASSPGTGQGWWAFF
NA	TRBJ2-2	14	once	TRBV3-1/TRBV3-2	TGTGCCAGCAGCCCCGGACTAAACACCGGGGAGCTGTTTTTT	CASSPGLNTGELFF
TRBD2	TRBJ2-3	17	NA	TRBV28	TGTGCCAGCAGTTCTCAAGGACTAGCGGGAAATGAAGATACGCAGTATTTT	CASSSQGLAGNEDTQYF
NA	TRBJ1-4	13	NA	TRBV7-6	TGTGCCAGCAGCTTATCAGGGGATGAAAAACTGTTTTTT	CASSLSGDEKLFF
NA	TRBJ1-5	13	NA	TRBV5-6	TGTGCCAGCAGCTTGGCCACAGGTCAGCCCCAGCATTTT	CASSLATGQPQHF
NA	TRBJ2-1	11	NA	TRBV10-3	TGTGCCATCCGCGGAGTCGATGAGCAGTTCTTC	CAIRGVDEQFF
NA	TRBJ1-2	14	once	TRBV7-2	TGTGCCAGCAGCTTAGGACAGGAGAACTATGGCTACACCTTC	CASSLGQENYGYTF
NA	TRBJ2-1	14	NA	TRBV7-2	TGTGCCAGCAGCTTAAGCTACTCCTACAATGAGCAGTTCTTC	CASSLSYSYNEQFF
NA	TRBJ2-5	13	few	TRBV7-2	TGTGCCAGCAGCTTAGCGGAGCAAGAGACCCAGTACTTC	CASSLAEQETQYF
NA	TRBJ2-7	13	NA	TRBV6-1	TGTGCCAGCAGTGAAGCGAACCAGTACGAGCAGTACTTC	CASSEANQYEQYF
NA	TRBJ1-3	14	NA	TRBV28	TGTGCCAGCAGTTTGAGGCGCTACGGGAACACCATATATTTT	CASSLRRYGNTIYF
TRBD2	TRBJ2-1	16	NA	TRBV6-2/TRBV6-3	TGTGCCAGCAGCTGGACTAGCGGGTCGTTTTACAATGAGCAGTTCTTC	CASSWTSGSFYNEQFF
NA	TRBJ2-3	15	NA	TRBV5-5	TGTGCCAGCAGCCGCCGGGCTAGCGATTCAGATACGCAGTATTTT	CASSRRASDSDTQYF
TRBD1	TRBJ1-2	18	NA	TRBV19	TGTGCCAGTAACATGGGGGACAGGGGGATGTCTGGAAACTATGGCTACACCTTC	CASNMGDRGMSGNYGYTF
TRBD1	TRBJ1-2	13	NA	TRBV28	TGTGCCAGCAGTACAGGGGAATTTCGCGGCTACACCTTC	CASSTGEFRGYTF
NA	TRBJ1-2	13	NA	TRBV11-2	TGTGCCAGCAGTCACGCGAGTGACTATGGCTACACCTTC	CASSHASDYGYTF
NA	TRBJ1-6	15	NA	TRBV14	TGTGCCAGCAGCCGTGGGGCAGGGGTATATTCACCCCTCCACTTT	CASSRGAGVYSPLHF
NA	TRBJ1-3	13	NA	TRBV10-1	TGCGCCAGCAGTGGGAGTCTCGGAAACACCATATATTTT	CASSGSLGNTIYF
TRBD2	TRBJ2-3	15	NA	TRBV7-2	TGTGCCAGCAGCCCGCCGGGACTATCAAAAAATACGCAGTATTTT	CASSPPGLSKNTQYF
NA	TRBJ2-2	14	NA	TRBV19	TGTGCCAGTAGTATAGCCCAGGGGCCCGGGGAGCTGTTTTTT	CASSIAQGPGELFF
NA	TRBJ2-3	12	NA	TRBV5-4	TGTGCCAGCAGCCCGACTAGGGATACGCAGTATTTT	CASSPTRDTQYF
NA	TRBJ1-2	15	NA	TRBV5-1	TGCGCCAGCAGCCCGGAGCCCAGGGTTAACTATGGCTACACCTTC	CASSPEPRVNYGYTF
TRBD2	TRBJ2-4	17	NA	TRBV4-2	TGTGCCAGCAGCTCGGCTGGACTAGATTCTGCCAAAAACATTCAGTACTTC	CASSSAGLDSAKNIQYF
TRBD1	TRBJ2-7	11	NA	TRBV11-2	TGTGCCGGAGGACAGGGGAGGGAGCAGTACTTC	CAGGQGREQYF
TRBD2	TRBJ2-1	15	few	TRBV5-4	TGTGCCAGCAGCTTGTGGACTAGCGGCTACAATGAGCAGTTCTTC	CASSLWTSGYNEQFF
NA	TRBJ1-2	13	NA	TRBV12-3/TRBV12-4	TGTGCCAGCAGTTCGGAGAAATCCGGGGGCTACACCTTC	CASSSEKSGGYTF
NA	TRBJ1-5	14	once	TRBV19	TGTGCCAGTAGCCTGGGACACAGAAATCAGCCCCAGCATTTT	CASSLGHRNQPQHF
NA	TRBJ2-1	15	NA	TRBV5-1	TGCGCCAGCAGCTTGGGGGCGGGGGCGTACAATGAGCAGTTCTTC	CASSLGAGAYNEQFF
TRBD2	TRBJ2-1	13	NA	TRBV25-1	TGTGCCAGCAGTGATCCCAGACTAGCGGAGCAGTTCTTC	CASSDPRLAEQFF
NA	TRBJ2-2	15	NA	TRBV5-4	TGTGCCAGCAGCTTGTCATCAGTGAACACCGGGGAGCTGTTTTTT	CASSLSSVNTGELFF
NA	TRBJ1-2	14	NA	TRBV6-2/TRBV6-3	TGTGCCAGCAGTTACTCGGCCGCTCCCTATGGCTACACCTTC	CASSYSAAPYGYTF
NA	TRBJ1-6	13	NA	TRBV11-3	TGTGCCAGCAGCTTATCCGAGGGATCCCCCCTCCACTTT	CASSLSEGSPLHF